What follows describes a single T cell receptor beta chain. The antigen it recognizes is unknown. Base qualities are not at hand, and no much larger clone is one base apart. The CDR3 runs 16 residues from the cysteine to the phenylalanine. Just CDR3 DNA is preserved here, 48 bases in frame from base 1. V is cut back by 4 bases and J by 6 bases, with 11 bases in the junction unmatched. The CDR1 and CDR2 encoded by the germline V gene are SGHDT and YYEEEE. The data stem from a study of T cell repertoires in cytomegalovirus infection (dated by TCRdb to between 2017 and 2020). Notes on the research overall: Peptide stimulations targeted recently identified HLA-C-restricted CMV epitopes, whose presentation resists viral immunomodulation, together with well-studied HLA-B-restricted epitopes. Donor HLA type was relevant to the analysis, because carriage of CMV infection together with the matching HLA type was indicated by public TCR beta signatures. General findings and caveats noted by the study authors: In the ex vivo response, HLA-C-restricted CMV-specific TCR beta clonotypes were dominant, and in two of eight donors the single most frequent clonotype came from this HLA-C-restricted group. Cumulative frequency of public TCR beta family members discriminated carriers of CMV infection plus the relevant HLA type in this cohort and an independent approximately 400-donor cohort.

Sequencing took place on an Illumina HiSeq 1500. TCRdb itself trimmed the public reads at Q25 with fastp, ran MiXCR and retained productive beta chains. Each CDR3 protein gets just one entry, which takes the most common genes and DNA from the rows behind it. For this sample there are approximately 470,000 distinct CDR3 sequences; about 39% appear just once. About two fifths of the sample rests with the top ten. In light of the paper, this sample's treatment or condition label describes: in vitro stimulation with specific CMV peptide epitopes to enrich CMV-specific T cells. Sequences were derived from cultured PBMCs, sampled from culture after CMV antigen stimulation. The chain is assembled from TRBV5-6 and TRBJ2-1, and TRBD1 aligns with 9 junction nucleotides. The source is a human donor in good health (CMV status not recorded). Some clones in this sample may be carry-over from other donors' samples. DNA sequence: TGTGCCAGCAGCATGCTACCCGGGACAGGGCGCAATGAGCAGTTCTTC. This is translated as CASSMLPGTGRNEQFF.